These 11 T cell receptor beta chains came from one sample sequenced in a study of blood T cells in healthy people across ages. The authors ran a second PCR of 7 to 11 cycles using a sample-barcoded 5' primer and a J-beta primer mix. TCRdb called the 5' RACE reads again in MiXCR, with one record for every CDR3 protein. There are 600,000 or so distinct CDR3 sequences in the sample; 40% to 55% occur only once, and just under 25% lies in the top ten. Sequenced: blood. The source is a man aged 80 or over in good health.

The chain couples TRBV20-1 to TRBJ2-7, with a possible D match to TRBD1 (6 bases). CDR1 DFQATT and CDR2 SNEGSKA come from the germline V gene (reference sequence). CDR3 length: 16 amino acids. Trimming took 2 bases from V and 2 from J, leaving 19 bases between them. The CDR3 DNA follows: TGCAGTGCTAGACCACTCCAGGGACACCCAACCTACGAGCAGTACTTC. Amino acid sequence: CSARPLQGHPTYEQYF.

This clonotype was counted a few times. V and J are TRBV5-5 and TRBJ2-1; 12 bases fit TRBD2. The CDR3 sequence is 15 residues long. V was pared by 3 bases and J by 9 bases, with 7 bases of the junction left unmatched. Per the germline V gene, CDR1 is SGHKS and CDR2 is YYEKEE (reference sequence). The CDR3 region has the DNA TGTGCCAGCAGCTCTCGACTAGCGGGAGTTGGTGAGCAGTTCTTC. This gives the protein CASSSRLAGVGEQFF.

The chain uses TRBV10-3 and TRBJ1-2; D gene ambiguous. Germline loops: CDR1 ENHRY, CDR2 SYGVKD. Trimming cost V 11 bases and J 8 bases, with 15 bases left between them. This CDR3 comprises 11 residues. The CDR3 DNA follows: TGTGCCTCCGGGATCCCCCGCGGCTACACCTTC. It codes for CASGIPRGYTF.

The chain employs TRBV11-3 and TRBJ1-1; 11 positions agree with TRBD1. J lost 7 bases, V lost 4 bases, and 5 bases had no gene match. The CDR3 contains 14 residues. CDR1 and CDR2 (germline): SGHNT, YENEEA. Here the CDR3 reads CASSSGQGEGEAFF. The CDR3 region has the DNA TGTGCCAGCAGCTCGGGACAGGGGGAGGGTGAAGCTTTCTTT.

The rearrangement joins TRBV6-2 or TRBV6-3 to TRBJ2-7; D might be TRBD1 (5 bases). This CDR3 spans 14 amino acids. Trimming stripped 8 bases from V and 1 base from J, with 15 bases between. Germline lookup yields CDR1 MNHEY and CDR2 SVGEGT. In DNA, the CDR3 is TGTGCCAGCGGGTCCCGGACATCGTCCTACGAGCAGTACTTC. Protein: CASGSRTSSYEQYF.

The J gene is TRBJ2-7, the V gene TRBV7-2, with 9 bases lining up with TRBD2. CDR1 and CDR2 from the germline V gene are SGHTA and FQGNSA. The trim removed 5 bases at V and 3 bases at J, leaving 11 bases unmatched. The CDR3 has 16 amino acids. The CDR3 bases are TGTGCCAGCAGCCGAGACACTAGCGGGTCCTTCTACGAGCAGTACTTC. This gives the protein CASSRDTSGSFYEQYF.

This clonotype was seen ten or more times. V gene TRBV6-1 combines with J gene TRBJ1-4, with D possibly matching TRBD1 (6 bases). The CDR3 length is 17 residues. Looked up from germline, CDR1 is MNHNS and CDR2 is SASEGT. The V end was cut by 5 bases, the J end by 8 bases, with 24 bases between. Here the CDR3 DNA reads TGTGCCAGCAGTATCGGATTGGGGGGCAAGAGAAGGGAAAAACTGTTTTTT. As protein: CASSIGLGGKRREKLFF.

The chain carries TRBV12-3 or TRBV12-4 and TRBJ1-2; D gene uncertain. The CDR3 length is 13 residues. V was clipped by 4 bases and J by 5 bases, with 11 bases between them. The CDR3: CASSCRGMYGYTF. The CDR3 DNA reads TGTGCCAGCAGTTGCCGGGGAATGTATGGCTACACCTTC.

The chain is built from TRBV27 and TRBJ2-5; 9 bases align to TRBD1. The CDR3 sequence is 14 residues long. From germline, CDR1 is MNHEY and CDR2 SMNVEV (reference sequence). Trimming cost V 5 bases and J 11 bases; bases outside gene matches: 12. The CDR3 here is CASSASYRGREQYF. The DNA for the CDR3 is TGTGCCAGCAGTGCCTCCTACAGGGGGCGAGAGCAGTACTTC.

The chain uses TRBV3-1 and TRBJ2-1, with 9 nucleotides matching TRBD1. The CDR3 is 17 residues long. Trimming cost V 0 bases and J 7 bases; bases outside gene matches: 10. The germline gives CDR1 LGHDT, CDR2 YNNKEL (reference sequence). CDR3 sequence (DNA): TGTGCCAGCAGCCAAGATGGCTTCGGACAGGGGTTGAATGAGCAGTTCTTC. Translated: CASSQDGFGQGLNEQFF.

This clonotype came up a few times. V usage is TRBV9 and J usage is TRBJ2-5; TRBD2 agrees at 11 bases. The CDR3 consists of 14 residues. CDR1 SGDLS and CDR2 YYNGEE come from the germline V gene. The V and J ends lost 6 bases and 7 bases, in that order; junction bases with no gene match: 8. CDR3 region: CASTLAGGSGTQYF. CDR3 nucleotides: TGTGCCAGCACTCTAGCGGGAGGTAGTGGGACCCAGTACTTC.